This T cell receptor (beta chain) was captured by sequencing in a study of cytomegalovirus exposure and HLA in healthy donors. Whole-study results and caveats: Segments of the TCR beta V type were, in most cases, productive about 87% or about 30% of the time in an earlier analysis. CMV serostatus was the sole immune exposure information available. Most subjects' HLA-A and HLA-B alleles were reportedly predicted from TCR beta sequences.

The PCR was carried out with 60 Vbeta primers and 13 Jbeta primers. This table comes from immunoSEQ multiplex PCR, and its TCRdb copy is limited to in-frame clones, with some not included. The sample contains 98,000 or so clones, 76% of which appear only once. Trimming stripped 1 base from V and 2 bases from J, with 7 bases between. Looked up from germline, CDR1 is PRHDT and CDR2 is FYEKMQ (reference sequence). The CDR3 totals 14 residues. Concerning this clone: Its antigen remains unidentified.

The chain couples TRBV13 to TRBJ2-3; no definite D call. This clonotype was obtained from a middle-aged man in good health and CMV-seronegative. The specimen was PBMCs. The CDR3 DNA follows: TGTGCCAGCAGCTTAGCTAGTATCACAGATACGCAGTATTTT. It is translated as CASSLASITDTQYF.